Below, 20 T cell receptor beta chains from the same sample are listed, as sequenced in a study of blood T cell repertoires in COVID-19 (dated by TCRdb to the early 2020s). Library preparation employed the immunoSEQ multiplex PCR assay. This is the immuneACCESS table as TCRdb keeps it, with only in-frame sequences that have V and J called. A part of the clones is gone; compared with another copy, unresolved V genes explain less than half, and the rest is unexplained. This sample has about 220,000 clones in its table, and less than 90% of those were observed once. The ten largest clonotypes hold less than 6.5% of the sample. Sequences were obtained from peripheral blood. These receptors were obtained from a woman between 55 and 75 years old who had recovered from COVID-19.

The chain links TRBV5-1 to TRBJ1-1; 11 nucleotides match TRBD1. The germline CDR1 and CDR2 sequences are SGHRS and YFSETQ. Trimming at V came to 3 bases and at J to 10 bases, leaving 8 bases not matched to a gene. The CDR3 sequence is 14 residues long. The CDR3 DNA is TGCGCCAGCAGCTGGGGACAGGGGGTATCCGGAGCTTTCTTT. It is translated as CASSWGQGVSGAFF.

The rearrangement links TRBV2 to TRBJ2-1, with 13 bases identical to TRBD2. Germline V gene sequence: CDR1 SNHLY, CDR2 FYNNEI. The CDR3 has 15 amino acids. J gave up 6 bases and V 6 bases, and 5 bases lay outside the gene matches. The CDR3 sequence: CASRRLAGGVNEQFF. CDR3 bases: TGTGCCAGCAGACGACTAGCGGGGGGAGTCAATGAGCAGTTCTTC.

The gene calls are TRBV30 and TRBJ1-2; 7 bases match TRBD1. With V trimmed by 2 bases and J by 8 bases, 8 bases remained unmatched. The germline CDR1 and CDR2 sequences are GTSNPN and SVGIG (reference sequence). The CDR3 contains 13 residues. As DNA, the CDR3 is TGTGCCTGGAGTCGGGACAGACCCAGGGGCTACACCTTC. It translates to CAWSRDRPRGYTF.

This clone was seen only a few times. The V gene is TRBV3-1 (or the pseudogene TRBV3-2), the J gene TRBJ1-2; 8 bases map to TRBD1. The length of the CDR3 is 14 residues. From germline, CDR1 is LGHDT and CDR2 YNNKEL (reference sequence). V shed 4 bases and J 4 bases; nucleotides not matched to a gene: 5. This CDR3 reads CASSRRGQGYGYTF. CDR3 DNA sequence: TGTGCCAGCAGCCGCAGGGGGCAGGGCTATGGCTACACCTTC.

As DNA, the CDR3 is TGTGCCAGCAGCCTGCCCTCAGCGGATACGCAGTATTTT. It codes for CASSLPSADTQYF. This sequence joins TRBV14 and TRBJ2-3; D call uncertain. Germline CDR1 SGHDN, CDR2 FVKESK. Deletions cut 4 bases from V and 6 bases from J, with 11 bases between. The CDR3 sequence is 13 residues long.

The rearrangement links TRBV10-1 to TRBJ1-4, with D unclear. Germline lookup yields CDR1 WNHNN and CDR2 SYGVQD (reference sequence). The CDR3 has 15 amino acids. Trimming left V 0 bases short and J 8 bases short, with 13 bases between. The DNA of the CDR3 is TGCGCCAGCAGTGAGTCCGCAGTCCAACCCGAAAAACTGTTTTTT. Translated, it gives CASSESAVQPEKLFF.

This clone was recorded once. The chain has TRBV27 and TRBJ2-5; TRBD2 aligns across 11 bases. The CDR3 length is 15 residues. Germline V gene sequence: CDR1 MNHEY, CDR2 SMNVEV (reference sequence). With V trimmed by 5 bases and J by 5 bases, 7 bases remained unmatched. The CDR3 spells CASSATSGEGETQYF. The DNA of the CDR3 is TGTGCCAGCAGTGCGACTAGCGGGGAGGGCGAGACCCAGTACTTC.

J is TRBJ2-2 and V is TRBV9; TRBD2 matches 9 bases. Germline V gene lookup returns CDR1 SGDLS and CDR2 YYNGEE. The CDR3 totals 15 residues. The V gene end was trimmed by 0 bases and the J gene end by 3 bases; junction bases not matched to a gene: 0. CDR3 in DNA: TGTGCCAGCAGCGTAGGCGGGAGGGACACCGGGGAGCTGTTTTTT. Translated: CASSVGGRDTGELFF.

The chain employs TRBV7-9 and TRBJ2-3, with D uncertain. Trimming shortened V by 6 bases and J by 2 bases, and 21 bases separated the two germline ends. The V gene's germline CDR1 is SEHNR and CDR2 FQNEAQ (reference sequence). CDR3 length: 17 residues. The CDR3 DNA is TGTGCCAGCAGACTTAGAGGCTTAGAGGCTACCACAGATACGCAGTATTTT. It is translated as CASRLRGLEATTDTQYF.

V is TRBV5-6 and J is TRBJ2-2, with 10 nucleotides matching TRBD2. Trimming at V came to 6 bases and at J to 6 bases, leaving 5 bases not matched to a gene. The germline V gene encodes CDR1 SGHDT and CDR2 YYEEEE. This CDR3 contains 14 residues. The CDR3 loop is CASTAGGPSGELFF. The CDR3 DNA reads TGTGCCAGCACAGCGGGGGGGCCATCCGGGGAGCTGTTTTTT. Combining the CDR3 with reference TRBV5-6 and TRBJ2-2 gives the whole variable domain DAGVTQSPTHLIKTRGQQVTLRCSPKSGHDTVSWYQQALGQGPQFIFQYYEEEERQRGNFPDRFSGHQFPNYSSELNVNALLLGDSALYLCASTAGGPSGELFFGEGSRLTVL.

The chain is built from TRBV6-2 or TRBV6-3 and TRBJ1-2; D unresolved. The germline V gene has CDR1 MNHEY and CDR2 SVGEGT. The V gene lost 0 bases and the J gene lost 4 bases, with 6 bases spanning the gap. The CDR3 length is 13 residues. In nucleotides, the CDR3 is TGTGCCAGCAGTTACTCTAGCAGCTATGGCTACACCTTC. This translates into CASSYSSSYGYTF.

The rearrangement links TRBV9 to TRBJ1-2; a possible D gene is TRBD1 (6 bases). The V and J ends lost 3 bases and 4 bases respectively, with 22 bases between them. The CDR3 loop spans 17 amino acids. CDR1 is SGDLS and CDR2 is YYNGEE in the germline V gene. In DNA, the CDR3 is TGTGCCAGCAGCGCGAGACCCGGGACATCCATTCTCTATGGCTACACCTTC. Its protein product is CASSARPGTSILYGYTF.

The chain combines TRBV11-3 with TRBJ2-3; weak D call: TRBD2 (7 bases). The CDR3 is 13 amino acids. Trimming left V 2 bases short and J 8 bases short, with 11 bases between. Germline values: CDR1 SGHNT, CDR2 YENEEA. CDR3 nucleotide sequence: TGTGCCAGCAGCTTACGGGGGGCGGGTACGCAGTATTTT. Protein: CASSLRGAGTQYF.

The rearrangement uses TRBV3-1 (or the pseudogene TRBV3-2) and TRBJ2-7, with D possibly being TRBD1 (6 bases). Germline V lookup: CDR1 LGHDT, CDR2 YNNKEL (reference sequence). V was pared by 4 bases and J by 6 bases, with 16 bases between. The CDR3 has 14 amino acids. CDR3 region: CASSRVTGSGEQYF. Written as DNA, the CDR3 is TGTGCCAGCAGCCGAGTGACAGGTTCGGGCGAGCAGTACTTC.

This clone was observed once. This chain joins TRBV27 and TRBJ1-2; D call uncertain. The CDR3 spans 17 residues. V lost 0 bases, J lost 4 bases, and 18 bases lay in between. The germline CDR1 and CDR2 sequences are MNHEY and SMNVEV (reference sequence). The CDR3 DNA sequence: TGTGCCAGCAGTTTATCGCCCCCCTTGGCGGGAGTCTATGGCTACACCTTC. The encoded protein is CASSLSPPLAGVYGYTF.

This rearrangement joins TRBV11-2 to TRBJ2-1, with 8 bases identical to TRBD2. The CDR3 is 10 amino acids. V shed 5 bases, J shed 14 bases, and the junction held 2 bases outside the gene matches. Germline values: CDR1 SGHAT, CDR2 FQNNGV. CDR3 sequence: CASSPGGKFF. The CDR3 DNA is TGTGCCAGCAGCCCGGGGGGGAAGTTCTTC.

The V gene is TRBV7-9, the J gene TRBJ1-2, with D hard to call. The V gene's germline CDR1 is SEHNR and CDR2 FQNEAQ (reference sequence). CDR3 length: 13 amino acids. The V end was cut by 3 bases, the J end by 7 bases, with 12 bases between. CDR3 in DNA: TGTGCCAGCAGCTTTACAGTTGGTCGTGGCTACACCTTC. Translated: CASSFTVGRGYTF.

The chain carries TRBV7-8 and TRBJ1-2; TRBD1 matches at 9 bases. V trimming: 5 bases; J trimming: 6 bases; junction bases outside the gene matches: 7. There are 14 residues in the CDR3. Germline V CDR1 and CDR2: SGHVS, FQNEAQ. The CDR3 region has the DNA TGTGCCAGCAGCCCGGGACAGGGAAGAGATGGCTACACCTTC. Its translation is CASSPGQGRDGYTF. Filled out from reference TRBV7-8 and TRBJ1-2, the complete variable domain reads GAGVSQSPRYKVAKRGQDVALRCDPISGHVSLFWYQQALGQGPEFLTYFQNEAQLDKSGLPSDRFFAERPEGSVSTLKIQRTQQEDSAVYLCASSPGQGRDGYTFGSGTRLTVV.

The V gene is TRBV6-6, the J gene TRBJ2-1, with D possibly being TRBD1 (5 bases). Germline CDR1 is MNHNY and CDR2 is SVGAGI (reference sequence). The V gene lost 3 bases and the J gene lost 2 bases, with 11 bases spanning the gap. The CDR3 sequence is 15 residues long. CDR3 loop: CASSYPLGAYNEQFF. The CDR3 DNA follows: TGTGCCAGCAGTTATCCCTTAGGGGCCTACAATGAGCAGTTCTTC.

The chain employs TRBV28 and TRBJ1-2, with 11 bases matching TRBD1. V shed 5 bases and J 8 bases; nucleotides not matched to a gene: 7. The CDR3 contains 14 residues. CDR1 and CDR2 (germline): MDHEN, SYDVKM. The CDR3 loop reads CASSPPGQGGGYTF. The DNA for the CDR3 is TGTGCCAGCAGTCCCCCGGGACAGGGGGGAGGCTACACCTTC.